This TCR beta chain is drawn from a study of blood T cell repertoires in COVID-19. Study as a whole: Italy, Spain and the United States were the sources of the convalescent and acute COVID-19 samples. The analysed material was cDNA or gDNA that came from T cells, B-cell-depleted T cells, or PBMCs.

Authors' methods: Reference gene primer amplification yielded estimated nucleated cell counts. Generated by immunoSEQ multiplex PCR, the TCRdb table keeps only in-frame clones and is missing some. V and J calls and clone size are given by that table; D and trimming were obtained from the DNA. The table lists roughly 200,000 clones, 70% to 90% of them singletons. Per the germline V gene, CDR1 is SGHRS and CDR2 is YFSETQ. Trimming at V came to 4 bases and at J to 2 bases, leaving 3 bases not matched to a gene. The length of the CDR3 is 15 residues. This clonotype originated in a woman in her thirties or forties who had recovered from COVID-19. Sequencing was performed on peripheral blood. The rearrangement joins TRBV5-1 to TRBJ2-7; 13 bases are shared with TRBD2. The CDR3 nucleotides read TGCGCCAGCAGCGTCGGGACTAGCGGGGCCTACGAGCAGTACTTC. Translation: CASSVGTSGAYEQYF.